The 18 T cell receptor beta chains below all came from one sample that was sequenced in a study of T cell repertoires in cytomegalovirus infection. TCRdb itself ran the reads through MiXCR, one entry per CDR3 protein. The table includes roughly 860,000 distinct CDR3 sequences, approximately 32% detected once. No antigen is known for these receptors. The material was cultured CD8+ T cells from PBMCs, obtained from culture after CMV antigen stimulation. These receptors originate from a human donor in good health (CMV status not recorded). Some clones in this sample may be carry-over from other donors' samples.

The chain uses TRBV20-1 and TRBJ2-7, with 11 bases lining up with TRBD2. The trim removed 0 bases at V and 4 bases at J, leaving 8 bases unmatched. The CDR3 length is 16 residues. Germline V gene data show CDR1 as DFQATT and CDR2 as SNEGSKA (reference sequence). CDR3 in amino acids: CSARDLAGGPSYEQYV. The CDR3 bases are TGCAGTGCTAGAGACCTAGCGGGGGGCCCCTCTTACGAGCAGTACGTC.

Remarks on this clonotype: This may be a read error, as it is one base from a much larger clone. J is TRBJ2-2 and V is TRBV7-6; 13 bases fit TRBD2. Per germline, CDR1 SGHVS and CDR2 FNYEAQ. This CDR3 comprises 16 residues. This CDR3 reads CVSSLWTSGGTGELFF. The DNA of the CDR3 is TGTGTCAGCAGCCTCTGGACTAGCGGGGGCACCGGGGAGCTGTTTTTT.

This clonotype was observed a few times. This sequence joins TRBV28 and TRBJ2-3; no definite D call. CDR1 MDHEN and CDR2 SYDVKM come from the germline V gene. This CDR3 is built from 13 residues. Trimming stripped 4 bases from V and 1 base from J, with 6 bases between. This chain's CDR3 is CASSSFGTDTQYF. CDR3 in DNA: TGTGCCAGCAGTTCCTTCGGCACAGATACGCAGTATTTT.

There are a few counts of this clonotype. The V and J genes are TRBV7-9 and TRBJ2-3; D gene ambiguous. V shed 2 bases and J shed 3 bases, with 18 bases lying between them. Looked up from germline, CDR1 is SEHNR and CDR2 is FQNEAQ (reference sequence). This CDR3 has 17 residues. The CDR3 DNA is TGTGCCAGCAGCTTAAGAAGCAGCACCTACATGACAGATACGCAGTATTTT. Translated: CASSLRSSTYMTDTQYF.

This clonotype has at least ten counts. The junction differs from germline at one of its ends, possibly a read error. The chain uses TRBV7-2 and TRBJ2-1; TRBD2 matches at 8 bases. The CDR3 consists of 14 residues. Germline lookup yields CDR1 SGHTA and CDR2 FQGNSA. CDR3 sequence reads: CASSIAGWNNEQFF. The CDR3 coding sequence is TGTGCCAGCAGCATAGCGGGGTGGAACAATGAGCAGTTCTTC.

The rearrangement uses TRBV2 and TRBJ1-1; TRBD1 is a possible D gene (6 bases). Trimming shortened V by 9 bases and J by 5 bases, and 19 bases separated the two germline ends. This CDR3 has 14 amino acids. Germline V gives CDR1 SNHLY, CDR2 FYNNEI. CDR3 bases: TGTGCCAGACTAAAGCTACAGGGTAGGACTGAAGCTTTCTTT. It translates to CARLKLQGRTEAFF. The full variable domain, with the rest looked up from reference TRBV2 and TRBJ1-1, is EPEVTQTPSHQVTQMGQEVILRCVPISNHLYFYWYRQILGQKVEFLVSFYNNEISEKSEIFDDQFSVERPDGSNFTLKIRSTKLEDSAMYFCARLKLQGRTEAFFGQGTRLTVV.

At least ten counts were recorded for this clonotype. The chain combines TRBV7-2 with TRBJ1-2; TRBD1 agrees at 7 bases. Germline V gene data show CDR1 as SGHTA and CDR2 as FQGNSA. The CDR3 totals 15 residues. J was trimmed by 4 bases and V by 3 bases; bases with no gene match: 8. In DNA form, the CDR3 reads TGTGCCAGCAGCTTCGCATCGGACAGGTTCTATGGCTACACCTTC. As protein: CASSFASDRFYGYTF. Variable domain in full (rest from reference TRBV7-2 and TRBJ1-2): GAGVSQSPSNKVTEKGKDVELRCDPISGHTALYWYRQSLGQGLEFLIYFQGNSAPDKSGLPSDRFSAERTGGSVSTLTIQRTQQEDSAVYLCASSFASDRFYGYTFGSGTRLTVV.

The chain recombines TRBV7-3 with TRBJ2-1; D is unclear. Germline CDR1 reads SGHTA; CDR2 reads FQGTGA. This CDR3 has 12 amino acids. Trimming removed 5 bases at V and 9 bases at J, with 11 bases between. The CDR3, as DNA: TGTGCCAGCAGCAGCGCAGTTGGTGAGCAGTTCTTC. Amino acid sequence: CASSSAVGEQFF. The full variable domain, with the rest looked up from reference TRBV7-3 and TRBJ2-1, is GAGVSQTPSNKVTEKGKYVELRCDPISGHTALYWYRQSLGQGPEFLIYFQGTGAADDSGLPNDRFFAVRPEGSVSTLKIQRTERGDSAVYLCASSSAVGEQFFGPGTRLTVL.

There are a few counts of this clonotype. The rearrangement uses TRBV2 and TRBJ2-3, with D possibly being TRBD2 (5 bases). The V and J ends lost 8 bases and 6 bases respectively, with 21 bases between them. CDR1 and CDR2 (germline): SNHLY, FYNNEI. This CDR3 region has 15 residues. CDR3 in amino acids: CASPLRGIEVDTQYF. DNA for the CDR3: TGTGCCAGCCCCCTCCGGGGTATCGAGGTGGATACGCAGTATTTT.

This clonotype appeared a few times. The chain uses TRBV27 and TRBJ1-5; D is ambiguous. V lost 0 bases, J lost 0 bases, and 6 bases lay in between. CDR1 and CDR2 from the germline V gene are MNHEY and SMNVEV (reference sequence). This CDR3 has 15 residues. The CDR3 reads CASSLSDPSNQPQHF. The CDR3 DNA follows: TGTGCCAGCAGTTTATCCGACCCTAGCAATCAGCCCCAGCATTTT.

This clonotype was picked up a small number of times. The chain employs TRBV7-9 and TRBJ1-4; 7 bases agree with TRBD1. The V gene end was trimmed by 2 bases and the J gene end by 5 bases; junction bases not matched to a gene: 11. Germline-derived CDR1 and CDR2 are SEHNR and FQNEAQ (reference sequence). The CDR3 is 17 residues long. Here the CDR3 reads CASSLLDRTTKNEKLFF. For the CDR3, the DNA is TGTGCCAGCAGCTTATTGGACAGGACTACTAAAAATGAAAAACTGTTTTTT. The variable domain in full, with the rest retrieved from reference TRBV7-9 and TRBJ1-4, is DTGVSQNPRHKITKRGQNVTFRCDPISEHNRLYWYRQTLGQGPEFLTYFQNEAQLEKSRLLSDRFSAERPKGSFSTLEIQRTEQGDSAMYLCASSLLDRTTKNEKLFFGSGTQLSVL.

The chain uses TRBV5-4 and TRBJ1-1; D is perhaps TRBD1 (6 bases). V gave up 7 bases and J gave up 0 bases, with 19 bases separating them. This CDR3 region has 16 residues. In germline, CDR1 is SGHNT, CDR2 YYREEE (reference sequence). CDR3 in amino acids: CASGPLGGAVNTEAFF. CDR3 nucleotide sequence: TGTGCCAGCGGCCCCTTAGGGGGGGCGGTGAACACTGAAGCTTTCTTT.

The chain couples TRBV24-1 to TRBJ2-3, with 9 bases matching TRBD1. The CDR3 is 16 amino acids. J lost 4 bases, V lost 5 bases, and 9 bases had no gene match. In germline, CDR1 is KGHDR, CDR2 SFDVKD. The CDR3 bases are TGTGCCACCAGTGCCGTTTGGGACAGGGTACCAGATACGCAGTATTTT. As protein: CATSAVWDRVPDTQYF.

CDR3: CSVELAGMNTGELFF. CDR3 bases: TGCAGCGTTGAACTAGCGGGGATGAACACCGGGGAGCTGTTTTTT. The chain is built from TRBV29-1 and TRBJ2-2, with TRBD2 matching over 9 bases. Trimming cost V 2 bases and J 1 base; bases outside gene matches: 2. The CDR3 runs to 15 residues. Germline V gene lookup returns CDR1 SQVTM and CDR2 ANQGSEA.

The V call is TRBV7-3, the J call TRBJ1-1, with D tentatively TRBD1 (5 bases). The V gene's germline CDR1 is SGHTA and CDR2 FQGTGA. The V end lost 5 bases, the J end lost 0 bases, and 10 bases lay between the germline ends. There are 14 residues in the CDR3. The CDR3 nucleotides read TGTGCCAGCAGCCCATGGGGCTTGAACACTGAAGCTTTCTTT. Protein product: CASSPWGLNTEAFF.

The chain has TRBV6-2 or TRBV6-3 and TRBJ1-5, with a tentative D call TRBD1 (6 bases). In germline, CDR1 is MNHEY, CDR2 SVGEGT. CDR3 length: 14 residues. V lost 6 bases and J lost 3, with 12 bases in between. DNA of the CDR3: TGTGCCAGCAGATCGGACAGCTACAATCAGCCCCAGCATTTT. This encodes CASRSDSYNQPQHF.

The chain couples TRBV14 to TRBJ1-2; no clear D gene. This CDR3 region has 14 residues. Germline V gene data show CDR1 as SGHDN and CDR2 as FVKESK. V was trimmed by 1 base and J by 2 bases, leaving 8 bases between them. In DNA, the CDR3 is TGTGCCAGCAGCCAAGCTGGAGGGAACTATGGCTACACCTTC. As protein: CASSQAGGNYGYTF.

This clonotype was seen more than once but under ten times. This chain uses TRBV29-1 with TRBJ2-1; D is perhaps TRBD2 (6 bases). CDR3 length: 13 residues. In germline, CDR1 is SQVTM, CDR2 ANQGSEA. V was clipped by 3 bases and J by 0 bases, with 6 bases between them. As DNA, the CDR3 is TGCAGCGTTGAGGGGGGCTCCTACAATGAGCAGTTCTTC. Protein: CSVEGGSYNEQFF.